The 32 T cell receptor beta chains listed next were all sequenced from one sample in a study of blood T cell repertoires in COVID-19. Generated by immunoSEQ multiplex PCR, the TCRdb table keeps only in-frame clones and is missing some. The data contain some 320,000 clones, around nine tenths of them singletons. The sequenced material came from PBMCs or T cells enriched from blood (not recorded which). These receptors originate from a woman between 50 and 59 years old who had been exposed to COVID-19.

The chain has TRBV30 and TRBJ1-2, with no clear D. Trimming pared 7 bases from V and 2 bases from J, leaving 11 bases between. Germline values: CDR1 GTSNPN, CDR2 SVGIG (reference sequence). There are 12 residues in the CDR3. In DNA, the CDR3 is TGTGCCTCGAAGCCGGGAAACTATGGCTACACCTTC. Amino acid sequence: CASKPGNYGYTF.

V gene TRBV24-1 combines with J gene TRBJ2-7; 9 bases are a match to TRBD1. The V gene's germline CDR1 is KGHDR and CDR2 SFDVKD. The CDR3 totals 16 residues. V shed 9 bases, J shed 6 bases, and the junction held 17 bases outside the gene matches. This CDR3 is CATSQTGTGIPSEQYF. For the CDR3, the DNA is TGTGCCACCTCCCAAACCGGGACAGGGATCCCATCCGAGCAGTACTTC.

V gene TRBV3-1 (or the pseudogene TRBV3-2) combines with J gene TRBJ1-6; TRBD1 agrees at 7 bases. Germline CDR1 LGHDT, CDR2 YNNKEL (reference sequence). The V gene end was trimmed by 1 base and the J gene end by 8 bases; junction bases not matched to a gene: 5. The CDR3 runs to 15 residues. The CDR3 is CASSQVPGGYSPLHF. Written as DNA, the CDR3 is TGTGCCAGCAGCCAAGTCCCAGGGGGTTATTCACCCCTCCACTTT.

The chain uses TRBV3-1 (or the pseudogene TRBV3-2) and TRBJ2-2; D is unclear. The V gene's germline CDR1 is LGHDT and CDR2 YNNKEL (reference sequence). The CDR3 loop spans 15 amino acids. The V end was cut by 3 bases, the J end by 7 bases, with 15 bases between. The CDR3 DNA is TGTGCCAGCAGCCAGCCCACGAGCTACGACGGGGAGCTGTTTTTT. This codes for CASSQPTSYDGELFF.

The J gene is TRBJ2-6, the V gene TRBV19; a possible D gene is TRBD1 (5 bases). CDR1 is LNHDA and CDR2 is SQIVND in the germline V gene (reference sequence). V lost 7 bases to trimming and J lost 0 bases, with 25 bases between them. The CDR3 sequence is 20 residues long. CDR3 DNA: TGTGCCAGTATTAATAGGGGATTGGTGCAGGGATACTCTGGGGCCAACGTCCTGACTTTC. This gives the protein CASINRGLVQGYSGANVLTF.

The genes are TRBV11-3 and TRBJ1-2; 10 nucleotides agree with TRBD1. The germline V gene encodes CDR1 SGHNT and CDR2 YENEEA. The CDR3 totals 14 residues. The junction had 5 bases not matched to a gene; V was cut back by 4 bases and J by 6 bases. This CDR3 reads CASSSGQGGDGYTF. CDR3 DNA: TGTGCCAGCAGCTCCGGACAGGGGGGTGATGGCTACACCTTC.

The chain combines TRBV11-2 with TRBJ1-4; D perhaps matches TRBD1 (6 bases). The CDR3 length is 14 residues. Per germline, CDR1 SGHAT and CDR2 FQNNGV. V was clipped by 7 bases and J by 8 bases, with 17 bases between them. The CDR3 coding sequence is TGTGCCAGCACCCCCAGGGGTGACGGCGAAAAACTGTTTTTT. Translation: CASTPRGDGEKLFF.

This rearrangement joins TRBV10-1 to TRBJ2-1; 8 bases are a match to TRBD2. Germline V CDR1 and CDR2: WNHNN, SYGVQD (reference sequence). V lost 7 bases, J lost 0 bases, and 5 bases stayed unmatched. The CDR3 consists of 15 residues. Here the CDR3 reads CASKKRGSSYNEQFF. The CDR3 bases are TGCGCCAGCAAGAAGCGGGGGAGCTCCTACAATGAGCAGTTCTTC.

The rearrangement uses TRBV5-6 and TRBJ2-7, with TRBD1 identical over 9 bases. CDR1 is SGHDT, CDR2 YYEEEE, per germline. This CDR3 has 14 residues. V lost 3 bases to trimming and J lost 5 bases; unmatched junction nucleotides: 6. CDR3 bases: TGTGCCAGCAGCTACAGGGGGCTAAGGGACGAGCAGTACTTC. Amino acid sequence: CASSYRGLRDEQYF. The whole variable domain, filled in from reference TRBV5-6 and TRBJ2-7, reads DAGVTQSPTHLIKTRGQQVTLRCSPKSGHDTVSWYQQALGQGPQFIFQYYEEEERQRGNFPDRFSGHQFPNYSSELNVNALLLGDSALYLCASSYRGLRDEQYFGPGTRLTVT.

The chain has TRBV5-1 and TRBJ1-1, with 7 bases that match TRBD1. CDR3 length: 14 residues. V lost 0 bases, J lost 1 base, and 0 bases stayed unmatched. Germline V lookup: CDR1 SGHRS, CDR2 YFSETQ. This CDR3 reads CASSLGTGNTEAFF. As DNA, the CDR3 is TGCGCCAGCAGCTTGGGGACAGGGAACACTGAAGCTTTCTTT.

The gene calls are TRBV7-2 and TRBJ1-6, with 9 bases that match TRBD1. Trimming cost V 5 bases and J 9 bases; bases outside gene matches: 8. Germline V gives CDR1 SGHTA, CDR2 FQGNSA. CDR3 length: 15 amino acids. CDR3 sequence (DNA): TGTGCCAGCAGCGCAAACAGGGGGCGGAGTTCACCCCTCCACTTT. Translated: CASSANRGRSSPLHF. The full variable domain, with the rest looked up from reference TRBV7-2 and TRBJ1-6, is GAGVSQSPSNKVTEKGKDVELRCDPISGHTALYWYRQSLGQGLEFLIYFQGNSAPDKSGLPSDRFSAERTGGSVSTLTIQRTQQEDSAVYLCASSANRGRSSPLHFGNGTRLTVT.

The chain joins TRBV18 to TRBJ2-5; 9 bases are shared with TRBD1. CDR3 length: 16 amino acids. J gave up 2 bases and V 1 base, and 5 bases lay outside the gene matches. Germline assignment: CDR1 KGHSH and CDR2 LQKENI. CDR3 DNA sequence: TGTGCCAGCTCACCACAACTGACAGGGGGGCAAGAGACCCAGTACTTC. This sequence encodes CASSPQLTGGQETQYF. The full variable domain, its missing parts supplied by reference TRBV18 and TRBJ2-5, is NAGVMQNPRHLVRRRGQEARLRCSPMKGHSHVYWYRQLPEEGLKFMVYLQKENIIDESGMPKERFSAEFPKEGPSILRIQQVVRGDSAAYFCASSPQLTGGQETQYFGPGTRLLVL.

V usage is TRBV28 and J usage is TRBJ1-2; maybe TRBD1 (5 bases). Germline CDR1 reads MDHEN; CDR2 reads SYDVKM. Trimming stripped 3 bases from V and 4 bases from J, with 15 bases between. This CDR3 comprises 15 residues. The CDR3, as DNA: TGTGCCAGCAGTTTGGTGGGGGAGGAGGGCTATGGCTACACCTTC. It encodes CASSLVGEEGYGYTF.

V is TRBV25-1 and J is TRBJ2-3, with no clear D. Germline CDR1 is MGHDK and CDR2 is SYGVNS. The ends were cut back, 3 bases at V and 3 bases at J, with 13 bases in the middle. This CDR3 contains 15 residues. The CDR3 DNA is TGTGCCAGCAGTGATCGAACCCGCACAACAGATACGCAGTATTTT. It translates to CASSDRTRTTDTQYF.

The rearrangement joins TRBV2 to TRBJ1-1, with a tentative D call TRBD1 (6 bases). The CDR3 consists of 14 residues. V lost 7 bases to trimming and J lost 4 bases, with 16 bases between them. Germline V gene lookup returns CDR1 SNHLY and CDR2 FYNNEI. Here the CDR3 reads CASTPSVQGTEAFF. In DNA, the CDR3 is TGTGCCAGCACCCCATCGGTACAGGGCACTGAAGCTTTCTTT.

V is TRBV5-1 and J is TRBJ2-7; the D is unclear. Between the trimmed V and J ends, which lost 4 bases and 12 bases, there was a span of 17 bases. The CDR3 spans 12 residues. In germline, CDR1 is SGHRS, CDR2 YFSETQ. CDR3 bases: TGCGCCAGCAGCCCGGATAGGCCTCCGGGGTACTTC. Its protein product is CASSPDRPPGYF.

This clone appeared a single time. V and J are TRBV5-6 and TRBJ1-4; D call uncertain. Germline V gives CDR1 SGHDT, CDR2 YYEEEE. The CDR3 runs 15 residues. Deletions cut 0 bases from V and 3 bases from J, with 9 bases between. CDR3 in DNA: TGTGCCAGCAGCTTGGTACTCGCTCCTAATGAAAAACTGTTTTTT. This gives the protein CASSLVLAPNEKLFF.

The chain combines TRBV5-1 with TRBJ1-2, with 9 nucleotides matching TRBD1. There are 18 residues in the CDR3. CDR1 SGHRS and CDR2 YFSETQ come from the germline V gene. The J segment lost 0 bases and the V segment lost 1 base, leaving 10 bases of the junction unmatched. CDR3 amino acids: CASSLMPTGGDSNYGYTF. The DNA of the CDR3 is TGCGCCAGCAGCTTGATGCCGACAGGGGGGGACTCTAACTATGGCTACACCTTC.

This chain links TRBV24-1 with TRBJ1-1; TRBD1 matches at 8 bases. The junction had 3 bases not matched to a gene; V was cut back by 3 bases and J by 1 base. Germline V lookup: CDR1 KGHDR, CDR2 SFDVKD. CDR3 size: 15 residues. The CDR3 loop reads CATSDPGTGNTEAFF. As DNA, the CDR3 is TGTGCCACCAGTGATCCAGGGACAGGGAACACTGAAGCTTTCTTT.

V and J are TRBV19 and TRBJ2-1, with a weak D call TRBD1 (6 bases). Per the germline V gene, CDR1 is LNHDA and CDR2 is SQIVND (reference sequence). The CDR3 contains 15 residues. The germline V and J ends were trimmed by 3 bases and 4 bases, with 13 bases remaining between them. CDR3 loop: CASSIFWGPYNEQFF. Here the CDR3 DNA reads TGTGCCAGTAGTATCTTCTGGGGGCCATACAATGAGCAGTTCTTC.

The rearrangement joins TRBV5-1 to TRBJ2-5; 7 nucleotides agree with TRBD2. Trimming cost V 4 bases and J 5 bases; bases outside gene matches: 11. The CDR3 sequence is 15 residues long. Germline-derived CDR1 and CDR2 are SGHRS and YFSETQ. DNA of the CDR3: TGCGCCAGCAGCGACCCTAGCGGAATGGGGGAGACCCAGTACTTC. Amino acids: CASSDPSGMGETQYF.

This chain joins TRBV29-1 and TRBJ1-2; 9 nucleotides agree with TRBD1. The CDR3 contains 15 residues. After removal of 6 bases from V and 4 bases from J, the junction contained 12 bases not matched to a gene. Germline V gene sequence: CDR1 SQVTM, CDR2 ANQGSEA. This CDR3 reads CSVDGLQGAAYGYTF. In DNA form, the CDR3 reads TGCAGCGTCGATGGGTTACAGGGGGCTGCCTATGGCTACACCTTC.

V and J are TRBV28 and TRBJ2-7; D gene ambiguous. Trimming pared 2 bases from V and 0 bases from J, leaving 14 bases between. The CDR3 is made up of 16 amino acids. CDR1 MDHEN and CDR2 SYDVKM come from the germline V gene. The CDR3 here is CASSLQPSVVSYEQYF. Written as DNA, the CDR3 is TGTGCCAGCAGTTTACAACCCAGCGTCGTCTCCTACGAGCAGTACTTC.

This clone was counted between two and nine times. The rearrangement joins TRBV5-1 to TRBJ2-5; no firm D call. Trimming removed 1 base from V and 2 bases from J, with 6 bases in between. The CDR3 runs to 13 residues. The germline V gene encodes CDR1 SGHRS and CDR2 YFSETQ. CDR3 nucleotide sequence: TGCGCCAGCAGCTTGACAGAGCAAGAGACCCAGTACTTC. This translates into CASSLTEQETQYF.

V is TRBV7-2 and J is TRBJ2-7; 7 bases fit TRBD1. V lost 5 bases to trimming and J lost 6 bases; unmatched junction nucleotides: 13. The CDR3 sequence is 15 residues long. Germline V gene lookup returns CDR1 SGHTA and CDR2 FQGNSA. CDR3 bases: TGTGCCAGCAGCCAGCCCGGGACAGCCTTCTTCGAGCAGTACTTC. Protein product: CASSQPGTAFFEQYF.

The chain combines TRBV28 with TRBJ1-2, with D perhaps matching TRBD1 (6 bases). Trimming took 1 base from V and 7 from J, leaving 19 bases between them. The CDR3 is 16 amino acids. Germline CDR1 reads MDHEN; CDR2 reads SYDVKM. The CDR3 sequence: CASSLSLPSGGPGYTF. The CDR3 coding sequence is TGTGCCAGCAGTTTATCCCTCCCAAGTGGGGGCCCTGGCTACACCTTC.

The CDR3 sequence: CASRSGQSTDTQYF. Written as DNA, the CDR3 is TGCGCCAGCAGGTCCGGACAGAGCACAGATACGCAGTATTTT. The J gene is TRBJ2-3, the V gene TRBV5-1, with D possibly being TRBD1 (6 bases). Germline V gives CDR1 SGHRS, CDR2 YFSETQ. V lost 5 bases to trimming and J lost 0 bases, with 10 bases between them. This CDR3 has 14 amino acids.

CDR3 sequence reads: CASSLSGGTGEQYF. In DNA form, the CDR3 reads TGTGCCAGCAGTTTATCCGGCGGGACAGGGGAGCAGTACTTC. The J gene is TRBJ2-7, the V gene TRBV27; 9 bases are a match to TRBD1. CDR1 and CDR2 (germline): MNHEY, SMNVEV (reference sequence). CDR3 size: 14 residues. The junction had 4 bases not matched to a gene; V was cut back by 0 bases and J by 7 bases.

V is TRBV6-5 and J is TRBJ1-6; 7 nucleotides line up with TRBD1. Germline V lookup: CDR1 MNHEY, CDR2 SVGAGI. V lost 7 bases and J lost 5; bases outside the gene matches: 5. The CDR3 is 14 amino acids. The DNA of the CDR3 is TGTGCCAGCACTCCGGGACAGAATAATTCACCCCTCCACTTT. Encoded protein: CASTPGQNNSPLHF.

Here the CDR3 DNA reads TGTGCCAGCAGCGCAGGGGGATGGGGCAATCAGCCCCAGCATTTT. Translation: CASSAGGWGNQPQHF. The genes are TRBV5-6 and TRBJ1-5, with 7 bases aligning to TRBD1. V shed 4 bases and J 2 bases; nucleotides not matched to a gene: 6. The CDR3 length is 15 residues. Germline V gene data show CDR1 as SGHDT and CDR2 as YYEEEE.

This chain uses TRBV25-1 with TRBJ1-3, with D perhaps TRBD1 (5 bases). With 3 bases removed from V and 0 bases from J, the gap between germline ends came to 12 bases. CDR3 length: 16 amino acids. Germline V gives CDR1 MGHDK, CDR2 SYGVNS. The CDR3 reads CASSDVGHLSGNTIYF. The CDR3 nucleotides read TGTGCCAGCAGTGACGTCGGACACCTCTCTGGAAACACCATATATTTT.

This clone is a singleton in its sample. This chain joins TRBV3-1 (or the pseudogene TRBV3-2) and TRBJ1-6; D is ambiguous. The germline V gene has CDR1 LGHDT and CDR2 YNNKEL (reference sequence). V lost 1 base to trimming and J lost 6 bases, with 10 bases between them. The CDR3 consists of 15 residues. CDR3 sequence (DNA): TGTGCCAGCAGCCAAGTGGGAGGGTTTAATTCACCCCTCCACTTT. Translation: CASSQVGGFNSPLHF.